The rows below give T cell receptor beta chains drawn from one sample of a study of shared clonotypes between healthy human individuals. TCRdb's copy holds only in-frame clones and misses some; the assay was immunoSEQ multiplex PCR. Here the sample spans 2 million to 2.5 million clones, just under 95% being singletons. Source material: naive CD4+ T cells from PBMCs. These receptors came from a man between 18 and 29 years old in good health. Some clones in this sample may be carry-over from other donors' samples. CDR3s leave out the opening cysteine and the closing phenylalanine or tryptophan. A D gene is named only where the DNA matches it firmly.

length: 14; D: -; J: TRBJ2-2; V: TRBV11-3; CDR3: ASSLAATSSPGELF
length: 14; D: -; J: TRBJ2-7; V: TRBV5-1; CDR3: ASSSLGPRGGYEQY
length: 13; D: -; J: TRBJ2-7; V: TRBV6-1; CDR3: ASNNPGRSSYEQY
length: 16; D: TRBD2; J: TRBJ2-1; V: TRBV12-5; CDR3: ASGLVQKRDPSYNEQF
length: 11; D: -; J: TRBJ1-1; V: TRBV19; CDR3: ASSTGWDTEAF
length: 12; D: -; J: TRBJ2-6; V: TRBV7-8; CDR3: ASSWEIGANVLT
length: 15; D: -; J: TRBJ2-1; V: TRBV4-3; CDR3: ASSQDRPGSGYNEQF
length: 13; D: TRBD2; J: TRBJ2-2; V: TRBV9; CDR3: ASSVGGRGTGELF
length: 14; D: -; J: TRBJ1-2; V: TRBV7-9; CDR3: ASSLVAGPRGSGYT
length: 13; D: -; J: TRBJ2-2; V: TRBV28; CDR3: ASRGVTGLGGELF
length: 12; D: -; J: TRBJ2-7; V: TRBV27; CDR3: ASSPTKGRSEQY
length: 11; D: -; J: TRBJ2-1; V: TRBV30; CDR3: AWSVHVPNEQF
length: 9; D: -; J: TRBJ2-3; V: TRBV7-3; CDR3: ASSPGTVQY
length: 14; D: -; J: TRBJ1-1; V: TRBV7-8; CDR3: ASSLGGAGMNTEAF
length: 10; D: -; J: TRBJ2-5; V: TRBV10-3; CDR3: AISESGPNQY
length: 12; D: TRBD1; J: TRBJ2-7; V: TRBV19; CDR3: ASSFDRGVYEQY
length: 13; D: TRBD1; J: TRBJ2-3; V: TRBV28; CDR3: ASSTLPGQTDTQY
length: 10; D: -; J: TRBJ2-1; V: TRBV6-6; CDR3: ASSYRGGPPF
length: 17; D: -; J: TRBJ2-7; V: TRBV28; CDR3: ASSLLTRRGPTGSYEQY
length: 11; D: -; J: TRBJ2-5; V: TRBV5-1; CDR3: ASSIQGEETQY
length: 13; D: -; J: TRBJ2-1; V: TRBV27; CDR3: ASAPLGPSNNEQF
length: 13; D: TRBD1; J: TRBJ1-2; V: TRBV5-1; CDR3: ASSYTGTGEEGYT
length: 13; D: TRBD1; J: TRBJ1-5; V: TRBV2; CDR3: ASTEGATSNQPQH
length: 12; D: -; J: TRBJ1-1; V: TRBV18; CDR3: ASSPQGTPTEAF
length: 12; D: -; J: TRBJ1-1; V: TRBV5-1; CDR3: ASRLDLGGGEAF
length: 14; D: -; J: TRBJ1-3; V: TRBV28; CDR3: ASSLIRGYSGNTIY
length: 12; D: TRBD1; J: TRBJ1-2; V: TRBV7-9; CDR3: ASSLADRGDGYT
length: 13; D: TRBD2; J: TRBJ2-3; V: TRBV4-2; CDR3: ASSQPGLETDTQY
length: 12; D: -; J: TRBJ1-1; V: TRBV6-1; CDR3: ASRATGGITEAF
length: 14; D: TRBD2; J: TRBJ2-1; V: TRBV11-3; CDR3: ASSLGFGGRANEQF
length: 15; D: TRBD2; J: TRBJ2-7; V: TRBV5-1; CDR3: ASSVGGTIRTGYEQY